This TCR beta chain was retrieved from a study of patients and donors after allogeneic stem cell transplantation. With 1 base removed from V and 0 bases from J, the gap between germline ends came to 10 bases. The CDR3 loop spans 14 amino acids. Germline CDR1 DFQATT, CDR2 SNEGSKA (reference sequence). Only a few counts were recorded for this clonotype. TCRdb analysed the RT-PCR reads with MiXCR anew, one entry per CDR3 protein. The data hold some 960,000 distinct CDR3 sequences, with more than 15% observed a single time. The sequence was collected from a human donor who was either an allogeneic HSCT recipient or a stem cell or donor lymphocyte infusion donor (not recorded which). It is not recorded whose cells these are; they may come from a transplant donor. Sequenced: blood, either unsorted or a sorted T cell fraction (not recorded which). The chain uses TRBV20-1 and TRBJ2-7; no reliable D call. The CDR3 loop is CSARVGKSSYEQYF. CDR3 DNA sequence: TGCAGTGCTAGAGTGGGCAAAAGCTCCTACGAGCAGTACTTC.